A single T cell receptor (beta chain) is shown here with its context. This clone's antigen is unknown. No base-level quality is on record; no much larger clone is a single base apart. Eligible patients were adults with ileal or ileocolonic Crohn's disease who had an indication for ileocolonic resection. Before DNA extraction, whole ileal mucosal biopsies were kept frozen at -80 degrees C. A TRizol-based method was used to extract genomic DNA from the frozen whole biopsies, and the DNA was quantified with a NanoDrop 2000 spectrophotometer. This sample is drawn from a study of T cell repertoires in ileal Crohn's disease (dated by TCRdb to between 2019 and 2020). Background on the whole study: The median duration of disease was approximately 7.9 years, and at the time of surgery 30% to 35% of patients were active smokers. Every patient underwent surgery because of a complication, which was stricturing disease in around 61% and penetrating disease in around 39%. Postoperative therapy was given to about half of the patients, with thiopurines administered to about a dozen patients and anti-TNF agents administered to some 20 patients. A prospective multicentre cohort supplied the 57 Crohn's disease patients whose TCR repertoires were analysed. The study was conducted in parallel with a multicentre cohort built to find predictors of early endoscopic recurrence after ileocolonic resection. Endoscopic postoperative recurrence was defined by a Rutgeerts score above i0. A total of roughly 170 mucosal samples from around 57 patients were sequenced, collected from several sites on the surgical specimen and at postoperative endoscopy.

For commercial TCRB immunosequencing, approximately 480 nanograms of biopsy DNA were submitted for each sample. CDR3 regions were amplified from genomic DNA by Adaptive Biotechnology using a two-step, amplification bias-controlled multiplex PCR. In the first PCR, primers covered every V and J gene segment, and in the second PCR, barcodes and Illumina adapters were added. An Illumina instrument was used to sequence the CDR3 libraries. Regarding the original processing steps: The analysis used both the pipelines supplied by the vendor and custom analysis of the raw data in R/Bioconductor with R version 3.3.0. Clonality, which ranges from 0 to 1, was calculated as the inverse of the normalised Shannon entropy across all productive clones. High-frequency clones were defined as the share of the repertoire taken up by the top 100 clones, keeping only clones that passed a 95% confidence test. The Simpson index measured repertoire diversity, and the Morisita-Horn index measured overlap between samples. Held by TCRdb, this immuneACCESS table contains in-frame sequences only and omits some clones. Under half of the omission traces to an unresolved V gene where checked; the cause of the rest is unknown. V, J and clone size reflect that table, while D and trimming were determined from the DNA. The sample table holds roughly 16,000 clones, of which roughly 91% were seen once. The ten largest clonotypes hold roughly 3.5% of the sample.

General findings and caveats noted by the study authors: Compared with CD4 T cells, sorted CD8 T cells held more high-frequency clones, which suggests that the mucosal expansions were mostly CD8. Only a subgroup of patients, of unstated size, had mucosal CD4 and CD8 T cells sorted and sequenced. A significantly higher proportion of clonal expansions was observed in active smokers at surgery than in non-smokers (approximately 26% vs 20%, p=0.02). Endoscopic recurrence was found to be associated with higher high-frequency clone percentages at surgery, and recurrence was observed in all patients with clonality above 26.8% (18/57).

Germline trimming amounts to 5 bases on V and 1 base on J, with 5 as the count of junction bases outside the gene matches. Reading from cysteine to phenylalanine, the CDR3 counts 15 amino acids. Here the CDR3 DNA is all that survives: 45 bases in frame from base 1. The germline V gene encodes CDR1 SGHTA and CDR2 FQGTGA. Material for sequencing was ileal tissue. In this chain, TRBV7-3 is recombined with TRBJ2-1, with 7 bases matching TRBD2. This clonotype was sampled from an adult with Crohn's disease. This receptor has the CDR3 CASSLGLVSYNEQFF. The nucleotides are TGTGCCAGCAGCCTAGGACTAGTATCCTACAATGAGCAGTTCTTC. When the CDR3 is completed using the reference TRBV7-3 and TRBJ2-1 genes on either side, the full variable domain is GAGVSQTPSNKVTEKGKYVELRCDPISGHTALYWYRQSLGQGPEFLIYFQGTGAADDSGLPNDRFFAVRPEGSVSTLKIQRTERGDSAVYLCASSLGLVSYNEQFFGPGTRLTVL.